These T cell receptor beta chains were read from a single sample in a study of HIV-infected patients and healthy controls. TCRdb used MiXCR to reprocess the 5' RACE reads, holding one entry per CDR3 protein. The sample shows roughly 9,000 distinct CDR3 sequences, roughly 6.1% of them seen only once. Material for sequencing was blood. The receptor source for this set is an adult in good health. CDR3s include the opening cysteine and the closing phenylalanine or tryptophan. Each record gives: J gene, V gene, CDR3 length, CDR3 protein.

TRBJ1-2	TRBV7-2	16	CASSQRAPGQDNGYTF
TRBJ1-1	TRBV27	13	CASSDSMNTEAFF
TRBJ2-1	TRBV10-2	10	CASGGHEQFF
TRBJ1-1	TRBV27	13	CASSFATGTEAFF
TRBJ1-2	TRBV10-3	12	CAISESGEGYTF
TRBJ1-1	TRBV5-6	11	CASSLSTEAFF
TRBJ1-5	TRBV4-2	14	CASSQVLGEQPQHF
TRBJ1-5	TRBV6-2/TRBV6-3	14	CASRNTGGNQPQHF
TRBJ2-1	TRBV7-2	13	CASSGNSYNEQFF
TRBJ1-2	TRBV9	16	CASSVAVGPGYGGYTF
TRBJ2-1	TRBV7-2	16	CASSTTTSGGSNEQFF
TRBJ1-2	TRBV5-5	15	CASSLQGSHFYGYTF
TRBJ1-1	TRBV5-1	18	CASSLVGWTGSEGTEAFF
TRBJ2-1	TRBV2	15	CASRSWGDSHNEQFF
TRBJ2-5	TRBV7-2	14	CASSVSGWLETQYF
TRBJ2-7	TRBV7-6	11	CASSSSHEQYF
TRBJ1-4	TRBV29-1	13	CSARTGGNEKLFF
TRBJ2-5	TRBV24-1	16	CATSDDRQGSKETQYF
TRBJ2-5	TRBV7-6	14	CASSLGGGKETQYF
TRBJ2-7	TRBV20-1	12	CSATNRGSKQYF
TRBJ2-7	TRBV28	12	CASSSGVYEQYF
TRBJ1-5	TRBV6-6	16	CASSYWLAYSNQPQHF
TRBJ2-7	TRBV4-2	14	CASSQGAGGGEQYF
TRBJ2-5	TRBV11-2	16	CASSLVGLAGEETQYF
TRBJ1-4	TRBV29-1	11	CSVETNEKLFF
TRBJ2-1	TRBV24-1	15	CATSDPVANYNEQFF
TRBJ2-1	TRBV15	16	CATSRQGVEVDNEQFF
TRBJ2-3	TRBV28	16	CASSLGRDALSDTQYF
TRBJ1-1	TRBV29-1	13	CSVEGLGETEAFF
TRBJ2-7	TRBV5-6	13	CASSFTYYDEQYF
TRBJ2-4	TRBV7-2	14	CASSSGGGRTVQYF
TRBJ2-3	TRBV20-1	16	CSAKTSGSVRTDTQYF
TRBJ2-2	TRBV12-3/TRBV12-4	13	CASSFAGAGELFF
TRBJ2-6	TRBV6-1	16	CASRRDRNSGANVLTF
TRBJ2-5	TRBV5-1	14	CASSLEASHPNKYF
TRBJ2-1	TRBV20-1	15	CSASDVAGDLNEQFF